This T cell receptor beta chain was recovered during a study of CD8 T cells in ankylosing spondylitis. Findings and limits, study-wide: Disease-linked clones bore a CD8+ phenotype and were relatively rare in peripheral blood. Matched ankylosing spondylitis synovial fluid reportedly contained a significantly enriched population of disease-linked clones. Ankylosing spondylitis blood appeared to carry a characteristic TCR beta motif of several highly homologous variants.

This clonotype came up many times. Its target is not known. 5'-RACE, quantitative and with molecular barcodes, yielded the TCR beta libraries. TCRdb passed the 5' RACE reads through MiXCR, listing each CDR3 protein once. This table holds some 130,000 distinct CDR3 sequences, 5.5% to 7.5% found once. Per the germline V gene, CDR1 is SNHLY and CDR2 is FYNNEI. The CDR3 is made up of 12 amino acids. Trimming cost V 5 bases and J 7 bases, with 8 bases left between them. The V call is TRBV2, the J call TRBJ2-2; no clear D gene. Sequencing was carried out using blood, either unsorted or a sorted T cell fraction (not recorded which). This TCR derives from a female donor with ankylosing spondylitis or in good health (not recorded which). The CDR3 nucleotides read TGTGCCAGCAGTAGGGATGGCGGGGAGCTGTTTTTT. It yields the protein CASSRDGGELFF.